The 15 T cell receptor beta chains in this list originate from one sample, sequenced in a study of T cells after yellow fever vaccination. TCRdb redid the calling of the 5' RACE reads with MiXCR, one entry per CDR3 protein. The sample lists a few hundred thousand distinct CDR3 sequences; about 3% were seen once. The material sequenced was CD4+ T cells sorted from PBMCs, taken 10 days after the yellow fever booster vaccination. All receptors derive from a man between 18 and 35 years old who received the YFV17D yellow fever vaccine.

The gene calls are TRBV24-1 and TRBJ2-5; a weak D match, TRBD2 (5 bases). From germline, CDR1 is KGHDR and CDR2 SFDVKD. The CDR3 covers 14 residues. The germline V and J ends were trimmed by 4 bases and 5 bases, with 13 bases remaining between them. CDR3 loop: CATSEIGVGETQYF. DNA of the CDR3: TGTGCCACCAGTGAAATCGGGGTTGGTGAGACCCAGTACTTC.

The table lists this clonotype with many counts. The chain is built from TRBV6-1 and TRBJ2-7; no clear D gene. The germline V gene encodes CDR1 MNHNS and CDR2 SASEGT. Deletions cut 7 bases from V and 2 bases from J, with 12 bases between. This CDR3 spans 13 amino acids. In nucleotides, the CDR3 is TGTGCCAGCAACAGCCCGGCCACCTACGAGCAGTACGTC. The encoded protein is CASNSPATYEQYV.

This clonotype was seen a handful of times. CDR3 DNA sequence: TGCGCCAGCAGCTTGGAAGGTGGCGATCAGCCCCAGCATTTT. This sequence encodes CASSLEGGDQPQHF. The J gene is TRBJ1-5, the V gene TRBV5-1; D is unresolved. CDR3 size: 14 residues. Germline loops: CDR1 SGHRS, CDR2 YFSETQ. V was pared by 0 bases and J by 5 bases, with 9 bases between.

There are a few counts of this clonotype. The chain employs TRBV28 and TRBJ2-7; D perhaps matches TRBD2 (5 bases). This CDR3 has 13 amino acids. Germline lookup yields CDR1 MDHEN and CDR2 SYDVKM. V was pared by 5 bases and J by 2 bases, with 10 bases between. In DNA form, the CDR3 reads TGTGCCAGCAGTCGACCGGGAACCTACGAGCAGTACGTC. This translates into CASSRPGTYEQYV.

This clonotype was picked up a small number of times. This chain joins TRBV7-6 and TRBJ2-3, with D uncertain. The CDR3 sequence is 13 residues long. Trimming left V 4 bases short and J 0 bases short, with 5 bases between. Germline V gene lookup returns CDR1 SGHVS and CDR2 FNYEAQ. DNA for the CDR3: TGTGCCAGCAGCTACACTAGCACAGATACGCAGTATTTT. This sequence encodes CASSYTSTDTQYF.

This clonotype was found a few times. The V gene is TRBV20-1, the J gene TRBJ1-2; D gene uncertain. The CDR3 runs 14 residues. The V gene lost 6 bases and the J gene lost 4 bases, with 18 bases spanning the gap. Germline V gene sequence: CDR1 DFQATT, CDR2 SNEGSKA (reference sequence). The CDR3 reads CSAGRGWAVYGYTF. The CDR3 region has the DNA TGCAGTGCCGGTAGAGGATGGGCAGTCTATGGCTACACCTTC.

This clonotype was counted a few times. The chain uses TRBV5-1 and TRBJ1-2; TRBD1 matches 9 bases. V lost 4 bases and J lost 2; bases outside the gene matches: 9. The germline V gene encodes CDR1 SGHRS and CDR2 YFSETQ. This CDR3 has 16 residues. The CDR3 region has the DNA TGCGCCAGCAGCGACCCGAGGACAGGGGTAAACTATGGCTACACCTTC. Protein sequence: CASSDPRTGVNYGYTF. The full variable domain, completed using reference TRBV5-1 and TRBJ1-2, is KAGVTQTPRYLIKTRGQQVTLSCSPISGHRSVSWYQQTPGQGLQFLFEYFSETQRNKGNFPGRFSGRQFSNSRSEMNVSTLELGDSALYLCASSDPRTGVNYGYTFGSGTRLTVV.

CDR3 DNA: TGTGCCAGCAGCTTGTTTGTGGGGGCCATGGAGACCCAGTACTTC. Translating gives CASSLFVGAMETQYF. The J gene is TRBJ2-5, the V gene TRBV5-5; D is possibly TRBD1 (6 bases). CDR1 is SGHKS, CDR2 YYEKEE, per germline (reference sequence). The CDR3 length is 15 residues. With 1 base removed from V and 5 bases from J, the gap between germline ends came to 15 bases.

As for this clonotype: Lacking the conserved final phenylalanine or tryptophan, this CDR3 likely reflects a read error. The CDR3 sequence is CASSLASAMGTQYL. The CDR3 DNA sequence: TGCGCCAGCAGCTTGGCCTCGGCAATGGGGACCCAGTACCTC. The chain has TRBV5-1 and TRBJ2-5; D is uncertain. V lost 0 bases and J lost 7, with 13 bases in between. Germline CDR1 SGHRS, CDR2 YFSETQ. The CDR3 is 14 residues long.

This clonotype was recorded many times. The CDR3 sequence is CASSSTRQETQYF. In DNA, the CDR3 is TGTGCCAGCTCCTCGACTAGGCAAGAGACCCAGTACTTC. The J gene is TRBJ2-5, the V gene TRBV27, with TRBD2 as a possible D gene (6 bases). The germline V and J ends were trimmed by 8 bases and 2 bases, with 12 bases remaining between them. This CDR3 is built from 13 residues. Looked up from germline, CDR1 is MNHEY and CDR2 is SMNVEV (reference sequence).

This clonotype was detected only a few times. The CDR3 bases are TGTGCCAGTAGTATAGATGGGAATCAGCCCCAGCATTTT. This codes for CASSIDGNQPQHF. The chain couples TRBV19 to TRBJ1-5; D call uncertain. Germline V gene sequence: CDR1 LNHDA, CDR2 SQIVND (reference sequence). V was clipped by 0 bases and J by 4 bases, with 4 bases between them. The CDR3 extends over 13 amino acids.

Many counts were recorded for this clonotype. The chain combines TRBV10-3 with TRBJ1-1; D is undetermined. CDR3 length: 12 residues. V lost 10 bases and J 2 bases, leaving 11 bases between the germline ends. Germline lookup yields CDR1 ENHRY and CDR2 SYGVKD. The DNA for the CDR3 is TGTGCCAGCACTTCGGGAAACACTGAAGCTTTCTTT. It yields the protein CASTSGNTEAFF.

This clonotype was picked up a small number of times. This chain joins TRBV30 and TRBJ2-5, with 8 bases identical to TRBD1. The CDR3 consists of 13 residues. CDR1 and CDR2 from the germline V gene are GTSNPN and SVGIG (reference sequence). With 3 bases clipped from V and 4 bases from J, the junction kept 4 bases outside the gene matches. CDR3 in amino acids: CAWSGQGAETQYF. For the CDR3, the DNA is TGTGCCTGGAGCGGACAGGGAGCAGAGACCCAGTACTTC.

To note about this clonotype: The junction does not match germline at one end; this may be a read error. The chain links TRBV5-1 to TRBJ2-5; tentatively, D is TRBD1 (5 bases). In germline, CDR1 is SGHRS, CDR2 YFSETQ. The CDR3 spans 13 residues. CDR3 nucleotide sequence: TGCGCCAGCAGCTTGGAGGGGCAAGAGACCCACTACTTC. This codes for CASSLEGQETHYF.

The rearrangement uses TRBV18 and TRBJ2-7; 7 nucleotides align to TRBD1. The V segment lost 5 bases and the J segment 4 bases; nucleotides outside the gene matches: 8. From germline, CDR1 is KGHSH and CDR2 LQKENI. The CDR3 loop spans 14 amino acids. The CDR3 sequence is CASSSDRVWYEQYF. CDR3 sequence (DNA): TGTGCCAGCTCAAGTGACAGGGTGTGGTACGAGCAGTACTTC.